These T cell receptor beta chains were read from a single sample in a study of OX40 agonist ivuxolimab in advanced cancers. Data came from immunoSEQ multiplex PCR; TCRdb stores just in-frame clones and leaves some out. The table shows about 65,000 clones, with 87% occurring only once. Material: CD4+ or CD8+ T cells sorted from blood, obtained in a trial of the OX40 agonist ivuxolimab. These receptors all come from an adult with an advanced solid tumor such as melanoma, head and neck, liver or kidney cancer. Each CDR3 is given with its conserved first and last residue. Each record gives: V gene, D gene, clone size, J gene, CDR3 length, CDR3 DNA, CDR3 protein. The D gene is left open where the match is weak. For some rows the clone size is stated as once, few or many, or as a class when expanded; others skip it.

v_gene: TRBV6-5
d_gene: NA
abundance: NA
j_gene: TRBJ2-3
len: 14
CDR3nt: TGTGCCAGCAGGTCTACAATGGGAACAGATACGCAGTATTTT
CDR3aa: CASRSTMGTDTQYF

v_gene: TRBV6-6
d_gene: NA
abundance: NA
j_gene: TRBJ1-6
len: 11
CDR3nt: TGTGCCAGCAGCCTCCATTCACCCCTCCACTTT
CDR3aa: CASSLHSPLHF

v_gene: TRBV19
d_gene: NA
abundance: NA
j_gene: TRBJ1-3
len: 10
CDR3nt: TGTGCCACCGGGGTCGGCACCATATATTTT
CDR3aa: CATGVGTIYF

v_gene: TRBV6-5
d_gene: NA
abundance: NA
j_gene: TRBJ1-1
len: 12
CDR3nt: TGTGCCAGCAGTAGGGGGACACCTGAAGCTTTCTTT
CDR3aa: CASSRGTPEAFF

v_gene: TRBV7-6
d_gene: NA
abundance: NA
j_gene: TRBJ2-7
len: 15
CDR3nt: TGTGCCAGCAGCTTAAATTCAGCGGGCAACTACGAGCAGTACTTC
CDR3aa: CASSLNSAGNYEQYF

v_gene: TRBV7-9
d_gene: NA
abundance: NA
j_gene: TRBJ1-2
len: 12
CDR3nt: TGTGCCAGCAGCCCCGAGACGGGTGGCTACACCTTC
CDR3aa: CASSPETGGYTF

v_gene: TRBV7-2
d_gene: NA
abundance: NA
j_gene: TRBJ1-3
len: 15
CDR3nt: TGTGCCAGCAGCCCCCGATTAGGTCCGGCGAACACCATATATTTT
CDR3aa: CASSPRLGPANTIYF

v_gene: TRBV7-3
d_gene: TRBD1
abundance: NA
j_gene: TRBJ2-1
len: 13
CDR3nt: TGTGCCAGCAGCTTAACGGTCGGACAGGTGCAGTTCTTC
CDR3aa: CASSLTVGQVQFF

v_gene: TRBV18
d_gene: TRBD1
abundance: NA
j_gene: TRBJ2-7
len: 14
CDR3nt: TGTGCCAGCTCACAACAGGGGTTGACCTACGAGCAGTACTTC
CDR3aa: CASSQQGLTYEQYF

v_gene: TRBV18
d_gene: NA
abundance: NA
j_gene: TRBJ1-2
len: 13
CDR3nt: TGTGCCAGCTCACCACAGGGGAACTATGGCTACACCTTC
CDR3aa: CASSPQGNYGYTF

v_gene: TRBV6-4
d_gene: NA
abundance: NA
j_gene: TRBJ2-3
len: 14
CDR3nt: TGTGCCAGCAGTTACTCGAGGGGAGGAGATACGCAGTATTTT
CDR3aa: CASSYSRGGDTQYF

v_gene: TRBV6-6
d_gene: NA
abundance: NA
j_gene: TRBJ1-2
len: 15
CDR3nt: TGTGCCAGCAGGGGGATGACGAAGGCTAACTATGGCTACACCTTC
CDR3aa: CASRGMTKANYGYTF

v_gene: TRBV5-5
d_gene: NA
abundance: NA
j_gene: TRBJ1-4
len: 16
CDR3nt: TGTGCCAGCAGCTTGAACCCCGGGACCGGTCATGAAGAACTGTTTTTT
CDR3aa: CASSLNPGTGHEELFF

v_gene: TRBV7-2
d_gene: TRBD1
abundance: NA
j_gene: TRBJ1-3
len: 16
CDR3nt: TGTGCCAGCAGGTGGGACAGCAGCTCCTCTGGAAACACCATATATTTT
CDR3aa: CASRWDSSSSGNTIYF

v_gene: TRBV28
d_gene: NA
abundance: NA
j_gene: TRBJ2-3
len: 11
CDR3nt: TGTGCCAGCAGGGCTTCAGATACGCAGTATTTT
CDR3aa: CASRASDTQYF

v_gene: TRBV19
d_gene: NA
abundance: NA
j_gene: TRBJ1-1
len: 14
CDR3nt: TGTGCCAGTAGTGCTTACAGGAGGGGGACTGAAGCTTTCTTT
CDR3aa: CASSAYRRGTEAFF

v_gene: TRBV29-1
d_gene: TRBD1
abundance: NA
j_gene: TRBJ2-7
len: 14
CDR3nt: TGCAGCGCCGGAGGACAGGGGGCGTCTGGCCAGCAGTACTTC
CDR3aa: CSAGGQGASGQQYF

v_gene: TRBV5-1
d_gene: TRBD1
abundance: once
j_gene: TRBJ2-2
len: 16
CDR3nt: TGCGCCAGCAGCTCTCCCGGGACAGGGAAGATCGGGGAGCTGTTTTTT
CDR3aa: CASSSPGTGKIGELFF

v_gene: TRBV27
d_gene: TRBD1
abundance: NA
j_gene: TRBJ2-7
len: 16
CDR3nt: TGTGCCAGCAGTTTAAAGATTGGACAGGGGAACTACGAGCAGTACTTC
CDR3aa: CASSLKIGQGNYEQYF

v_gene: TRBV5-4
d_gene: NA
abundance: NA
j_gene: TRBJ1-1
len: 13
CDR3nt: TGTGCCAGCAGCTCCAGACTCGGGACTGAAGCTTTCTTT
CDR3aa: CASSSRLGTEAFF

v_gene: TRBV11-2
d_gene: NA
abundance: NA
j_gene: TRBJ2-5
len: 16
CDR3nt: TGTGCCAGCAGCTTATCATGGGCCCTCTCCGGGGAGACCCAGTACTTC
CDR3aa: CASSLSWALSGETQYF

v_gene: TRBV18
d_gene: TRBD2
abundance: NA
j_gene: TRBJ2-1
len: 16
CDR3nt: TGTGCCAGCTCACCAAAGGCCAGCGGGGGTCCCAATGAGCAGTTCTTC
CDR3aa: CASSPKASGGPNEQFF

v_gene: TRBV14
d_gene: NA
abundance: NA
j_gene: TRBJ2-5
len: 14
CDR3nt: TGTGCCAGCAGCCTAAATGCGGGTGCAGAGACCCAGTACTTC
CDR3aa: CASSLNAGAETQYF

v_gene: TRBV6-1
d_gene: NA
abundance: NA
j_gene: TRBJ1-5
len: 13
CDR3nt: TGTGCCAGCAACAGGTCACCTAATCAGCCCCAGCATTTT
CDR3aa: CASNRSPNQPQHF

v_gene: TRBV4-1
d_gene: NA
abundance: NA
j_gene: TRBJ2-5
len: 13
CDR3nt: TGCGCCAGCAGCCAAGACAGGCAAGAGACCCAGTACTTC
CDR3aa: CASSQDRQETQYF

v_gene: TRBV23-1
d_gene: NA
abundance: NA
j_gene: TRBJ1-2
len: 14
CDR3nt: TGCGCCAGCTCCCGGGGCGTAAACAGTTATGGCTACACCTTC
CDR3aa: CASSRGVNSYGYTF

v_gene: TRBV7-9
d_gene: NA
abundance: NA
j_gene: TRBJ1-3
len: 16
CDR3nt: TGTGCCAGCAGCTTAGCGAATATCAGGGTGGTAAACACCATATATTTT
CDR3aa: CASSLANIRVVNTIYF

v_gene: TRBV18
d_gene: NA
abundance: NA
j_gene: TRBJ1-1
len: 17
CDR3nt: TGTGCCAGCTCACCGAAGATAGTCCAGGGGCGGAACACTGAAGCTTTCTTT
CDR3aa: CASSPKIVQGRNTEAFF

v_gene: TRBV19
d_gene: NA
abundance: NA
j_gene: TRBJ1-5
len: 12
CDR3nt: TGTGCCAGTAGTACAAGACAGGAGCTTCAGCATTTT
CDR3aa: CASSTRQELQHF

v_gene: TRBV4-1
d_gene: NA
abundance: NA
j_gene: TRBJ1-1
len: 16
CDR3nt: TGCGCCAGCAGCTATATTCGTGGGGCTGGGGACACTGAAGCTTTCTTT
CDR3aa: CASSYIRGAGDTEAFF

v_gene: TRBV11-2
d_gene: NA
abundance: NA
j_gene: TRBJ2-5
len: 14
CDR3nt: TGTGCCAGCAGGGCGGTGCAGGGGCGAAAGACCCAGTACTTC
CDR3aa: CASRAVQGRKTQYF

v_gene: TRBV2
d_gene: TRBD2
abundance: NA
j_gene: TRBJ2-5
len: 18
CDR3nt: TGTGCCAGCAGCGGACTGCTGACTAGCGGGAGGACTCAAGAGACCCAGTACTTC
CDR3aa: CASSGLLTSGRTQETQYF

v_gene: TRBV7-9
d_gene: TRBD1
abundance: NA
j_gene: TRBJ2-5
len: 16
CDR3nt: TGTGCCAGCAGCTTCCTTCCAGGGGACAGCCAAGAGACCCAGTACTTC
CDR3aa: CASSFLPGDSQETQYF

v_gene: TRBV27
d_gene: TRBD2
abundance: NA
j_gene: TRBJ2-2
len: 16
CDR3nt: TGTGCCAGCAATCCGGCGGGGGGGCTCTCTATCGGGGAGCTGTTTTTT
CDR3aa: CASNPAGGLSIGELFF

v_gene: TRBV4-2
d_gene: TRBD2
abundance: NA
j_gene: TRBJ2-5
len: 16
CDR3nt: TGTGCCAGCAGCCAAGATCGGGGGGGTCCCCAAGAGACCCAGTACTTC
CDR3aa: CASSQDRGGPQETQYF

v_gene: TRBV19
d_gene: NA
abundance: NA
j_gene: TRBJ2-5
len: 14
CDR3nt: TGTGCCAGTACTAAGGGTCGGGGCCAAGAGACCCAGTACTTC
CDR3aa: CASTKGRGQETQYF

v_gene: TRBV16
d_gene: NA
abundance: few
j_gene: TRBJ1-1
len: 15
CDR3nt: TGTGCCAGCAGCCAAGTACACAGTAAGAACACTGAAGCTTTCTTT
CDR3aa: CASSQVHSKNTEAFF

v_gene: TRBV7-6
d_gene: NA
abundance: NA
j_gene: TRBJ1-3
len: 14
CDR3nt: TGTGCCAGCAGCCCCCCGGGGTCTGGAAACACCATATATTTT
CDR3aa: CASSPPGSGNTIYF

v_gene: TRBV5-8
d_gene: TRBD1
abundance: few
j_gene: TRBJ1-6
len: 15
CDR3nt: TGTGCCAGCAGCTTGGGAGGACAGGGGAGTTCACCCCTCCACTTT
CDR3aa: CASSLGGQGSSPLHF

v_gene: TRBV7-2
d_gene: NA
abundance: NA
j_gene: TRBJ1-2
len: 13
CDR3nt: TGTGCCAGCAGCTTAATGGGGCCCTATGGCTACACCTTC
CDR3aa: CASSLMGPYGYTF

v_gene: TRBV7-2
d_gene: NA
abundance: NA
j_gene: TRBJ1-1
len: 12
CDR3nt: TGTGCCAGCAGCTTGATAGGTACTGAAGCTTTCTTT
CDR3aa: CASSLIGTEAFF

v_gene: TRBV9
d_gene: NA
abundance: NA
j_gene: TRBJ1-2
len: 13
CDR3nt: TGTGCCAGCAGCGTAGACAGTAACTATGGCTACACCTTC
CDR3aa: CASSVDSNYGYTF

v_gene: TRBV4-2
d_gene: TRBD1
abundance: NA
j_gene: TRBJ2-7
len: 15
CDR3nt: TGTGCCAGCAGCGCAGCCCAACAGGGGGCCTACGAGCAGTACTTC
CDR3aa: CASSAAQQGAYEQYF

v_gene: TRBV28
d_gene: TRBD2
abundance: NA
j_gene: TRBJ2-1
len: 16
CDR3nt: TGTGCCAGCAGTTTGACTAGCGGGGGGGCATGGAATGAGCAGTTCTTC
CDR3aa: CASSLTSGGAWNEQFF

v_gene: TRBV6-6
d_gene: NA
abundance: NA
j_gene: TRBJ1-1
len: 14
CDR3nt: TGTGCCAGTTGCCAGGGTTCCATGAACACTGAAGCTTTCTTT
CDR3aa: CASCQGSMNTEAFF

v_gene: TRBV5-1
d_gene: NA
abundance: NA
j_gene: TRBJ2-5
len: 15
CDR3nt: TGCGCCAGCAGCGCAGATCACAGGGTACAAGAGACCCAGTACTTC
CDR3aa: CASSADHRVQETQYF

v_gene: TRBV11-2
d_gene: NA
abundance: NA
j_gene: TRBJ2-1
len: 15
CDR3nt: TGTGCCAGCAGCTTAGGAGGGTGGGCAACCAATGAGCAGTTCTTC
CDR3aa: CASSLGGWATNEQFF

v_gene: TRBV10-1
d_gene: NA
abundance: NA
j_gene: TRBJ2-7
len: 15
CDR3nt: TGCGCCAGCAGTGGTGTCTGGGCCCGATGGCACGAGCAGTACTTC
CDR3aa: CASSGVWARWHEQYF

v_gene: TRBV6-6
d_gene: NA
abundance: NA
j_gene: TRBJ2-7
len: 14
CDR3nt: TGTGCCAGCAGTTACTCGATCGGAACTTACGAGCAGTACTTC
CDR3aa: CASSYSIGTYEQYF

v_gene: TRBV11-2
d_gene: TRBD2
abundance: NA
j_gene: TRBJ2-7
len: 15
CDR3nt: TGTGCCAGCAGCTTAGGACTAGCGGGGGGGTACGAGCAGTACTTC
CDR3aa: CASSLGLAGGYEQYF

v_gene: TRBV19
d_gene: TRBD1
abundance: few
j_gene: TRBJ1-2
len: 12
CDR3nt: TGTGCCAGTTTCGACAGGGTAGGCGGCTACACCTTC
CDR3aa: CASFDRVGGYTF